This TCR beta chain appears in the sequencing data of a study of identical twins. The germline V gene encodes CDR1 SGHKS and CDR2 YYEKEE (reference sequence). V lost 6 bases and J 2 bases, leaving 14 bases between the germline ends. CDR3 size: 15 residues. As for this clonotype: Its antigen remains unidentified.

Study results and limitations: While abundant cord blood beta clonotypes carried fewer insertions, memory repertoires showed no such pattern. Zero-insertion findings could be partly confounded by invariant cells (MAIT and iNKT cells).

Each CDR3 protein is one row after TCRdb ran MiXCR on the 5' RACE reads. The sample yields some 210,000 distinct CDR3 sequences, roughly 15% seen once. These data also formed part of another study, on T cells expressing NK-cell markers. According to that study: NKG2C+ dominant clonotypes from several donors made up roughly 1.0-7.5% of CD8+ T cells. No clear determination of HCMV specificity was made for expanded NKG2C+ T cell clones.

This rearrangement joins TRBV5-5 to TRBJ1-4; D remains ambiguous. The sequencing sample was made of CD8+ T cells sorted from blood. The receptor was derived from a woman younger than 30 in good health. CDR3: CASTYWGQTNEKLFF. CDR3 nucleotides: TGTGCCAGCACCTACTGGGGTCAGACTAATGAAAAACTGTTTTTT. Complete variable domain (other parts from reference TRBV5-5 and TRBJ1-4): DAGVTQSPTHLIKTRGQQVTLRCSPISGHKSVSWYQQVLGQGPQFIFQYYEKEERGRGNFPDRFSARQFPNYSSELNVNALLLGDSALYLCASTYWGQTNEKLFFGSGTQLSVL.